Following are 27 T cell receptor beta chains from one sample sequenced in a study of blood T cell repertoires in COVID-19. The assay was immunoSEQ multiplex PCR, and TCRdb's table has in-frame clones only and misses some. The table lists 200,000 to 250,000 clones, approximately 85% of them singletons. Sequenced sample: peripheral blood. The receptor set was obtained from an older woman with COVID-19, enrolled during active disease.

The V and J genes are TRBV6-5 and TRBJ1-2; a possible D gene is TRBD1 (5 bases). Germline V gives CDR1 MNHEY, CDR2 SVGAGI. This CDR3 has 13 residues. V dropped 2 bases and J dropped 8 bases, with 12 bases sitting between them. The CDR3 loop is CASSYNPRGGYTF. As DNA, the CDR3 is TGTGCCAGCAGTTACAATCCCCGGGGGGGCTACACCTTC.

The chain carries TRBV7-2 and TRBJ2-2; no clear D. Per germline, CDR1 SGHTA and CDR2 FQGNSA. V was trimmed by 0 bases and J by 3 bases, leaving 5 bases between them. This CDR3 has 14 amino acids. The CDR3 loop is CASSLAYDTGELFF. CDR3 bases: TGTGCCAGCAGCTTAGCCTACGACACCGGGGAGCTGTTTTTT. The whole variable domain, remainder taken from reference TRBV7-2 and TRBJ2-2, is GAGVSQSPSNKVTEKGKDVELRCDPISGHTALYWYRQSLGQGLEFLIYFQGNSAPDKSGLPSDRFSAERTGGSVSTLTIQRTQQEDSAVYLCASSLAYDTGELFFGEGSRLTVL.

Remarks on this clone: This sample includes further DNA sequences coding for the same CDR3. The CDR3 sequence: CASSPDRVNGYTF. CDR3 nucleotide sequence: TGTGCCAGCTCACCGGACAGGGTAAATGGCTACACCTTC. The chain employs TRBV18 and TRBJ1-2; 8 bases match TRBD1. CDR1 is KGHSH and CDR2 is LQKENI in the germline V gene. The CDR3 is 13 residues long. The trim removed 3 bases at V and 6 bases at J, leaving 3 bases unmatched.

V and J are TRBV2 and TRBJ2-2; 7 bases agree with TRBD2. The CDR3 runs to 13 residues. Germline loops: CDR1 SNHLY, CDR2 FYNNEI. With V trimmed by 6 bases and J by 7 bases, 5 bases remained unmatched. In DNA form, the CDR3 reads TGTGCCAGCAGCAGGACTAGGGTCGGGGAGCTGTTTTTT. Translating gives CASSRTRVGELFF.

The chain combines TRBV7-2 with TRBJ2-1; 8 bases line up with TRBD2. Germline lookup yields CDR1 SGHTA and CDR2 FQGNSA. CDR3 length equals 15 residues. V shed 5 bases and J 1 base; nucleotides not matched to a gene: 4. The CDR3 spells CASSRSGISYNEQFF. CDR3 coding DNA: TGTGCCAGCAGCCGTAGCGGGATATCCTACAATGAGCAGTTCTTC. Supplemented by reference TRBV7-2 and TRBJ2-1, the full variable domain reads GAGVSQSPSNKVTEKGKDVELRCDPISGHTALYWYRQSLGQGLEFLIYFQGNSAPDKSGLPSDRFSAERTGGSVSTLTIQRTQQEDSAVYLCASSRSGISYNEQFFGPGTRLTVL.

The sample holds one count of this clone. The chain joins TRBV4-2 to TRBJ1-2; 8 positions match TRBD1. Looked up from germline, CDR1 is LGHNA and CDR2 is YNFKEQ. V trimming: 3 bases; J trimming: 3 bases; junction bases outside the gene matches: 6. The CDR3 is 15 residues long. The CDR3 here is CASSQGTTGDYGYTF. DNA of the CDR3: TGTGCCAGCAGCCAGGGTACGACAGGGGACTATGGCTACACCTTC.

CDR3 amino acids: CASSRGSDRGLNYGYTF. The DNA for the CDR3 is TGTGCCAGCAGCCGAGGGTCGGACAGGGGACTTAACTATGGCTACACCTTC. The V gene is TRBV7-3, the J gene TRBJ1-2; TRBD1 aligns across 9 bases. The junction had 11 bases not matched to a gene; V was cut back by 5 bases and J by 1 base. The germline CDR1 and CDR2 sequences are SGHTA and FQGTGA. This CDR3 spans 17 amino acids.

The V and J genes are TRBV6-2 or TRBV6-3 and TRBJ2-3, with unresolved D. CDR1 is MNHEY and CDR2 is SVGEGT in the germline V gene. This CDR3 has 16 amino acids. Trimming took off 5 bases at V and 0 bases at J, with 15 bases between the two ends. CDR3 DNA: TGTGCCAGCAGTGATAGACAAGCTGCTAGCACAGATACGCAGTATTTT. It specifies CASSDRQAASTDTQYF.

The CDR3 loop is CASSKREGTGELGNTIYF. The CDR3 bases are TGCGCCAGCAGCAAAAGGGAAGGCACAGGCGAACTAGGAAACACCATATATTTT. The chain uses TRBV4-1 and TRBJ1-3; D possibly corresponds to TRBD1 (5 bases). Per germline, CDR1 MGHRA and CDR2 YSYEKL. V lost 5 bases to trimming and J lost 4 bases, with 24 bases between them. The CDR3 loop spans 18 amino acids.

V usage is TRBV19 and J usage is TRBJ1-4; D may be TRBD1 (6 bases). The CDR3 totals 15 residues. V shed 5 bases and J shed 8 bases, with 18 bases lying between them. CDR1 LNHDA and CDR2 SQIVND come from the germline V gene (reference sequence). The CDR3 here is CASSPQTGHVEKLFF. The CDR3, as DNA: TGTGCCAGTAGTCCACAGACAGGCCACGTAGAAAAACTGTTTTTT.

The chain's CDR3 is CASSDSYRANTGELFF. CDR3 nucleotides: TGTGCCAGCAGTGACTCATACAGGGCGAACACCGGGGAGCTGTTTTTT. The chain carries TRBV6-4 and TRBJ2-2, with D possibly being TRBD1 (6 bases). This CDR3 spans 16 amino acids. Trimming pared 0 bases from V and 0 bases from J, leaving 8 bases between. In germline, CDR1 is MRHNA, CDR2 SNTAGT.

This clone was counted only a few times. V usage is TRBV3-1 (or the pseudogene TRBV3-2) and J usage is TRBJ1-2, with D tentatively TRBD1 (5 bases). The V end was cut by 1 base, the J end by 4 bases, with 10 bases between. Germline lookup yields CDR1 LGHDT and CDR2 YNNKEL (reference sequence). This CDR3 is 14 amino acids long. CDR3 coding DNA: TGTGCCAGCAGCCAAGCACACAGGTCCTATGGCTACACCTTC. Translating gives CASSQAHRSYGYTF.

This chain links TRBV11-2 with TRBJ1-1; D uncertain. Trimming took off 1 base at V and 1 base at J, with 4 bases between the two ends. The germline CDR1 and CDR2 sequences are SGHAT and FQNNGV. The CDR3 consists of 13 residues. The CDR3 nucleotides are TGTGCCAGCAGCTTAGTCGGGAACACTGAAGCTTTCTTT. Amino acids: CASSLVGNTEAFF.

This chain links TRBV15 with TRBJ1-5; D may be TRBD1 (5 bases). Germline V gene data show CDR1 as LNHNV and CDR2 as YYDKDF (reference sequence). Trimming removed 1 base at V and 3 bases at J, with 19 bases between. This CDR3 comprises 18 residues. The CDR3 here is CATSRARLGGTFNQPQHF. The CDR3 nucleotides read TGTGCCACCAGCAGAGCTCGTCTGGGGGGGACCTTCAATCAGCCCCAGCATTTT. Together with reference TRBV15 and TRBJ1-5, the CDR3 gives the full variable domain: DAMVIQNPRYQVTQFGKPVTLSCSQTLNHNVMYWYQQKSSQAPKLLFHYYDKDFNNEADTPDNFQSRRPNTSFCFLDIRSPGLGDTAMYLCATSRARLGGTFNQPQHFGDGTRLSIL.

CDR3 DNA sequence: TGTGCCAGCAGCCACGGGACTAGGAGGGATGAGCAGTTCTTC. Encoded protein: CASSHGTRRDEQFF. The gene calls are TRBV21-1 and TRBJ2-1; the table calls TRBD2, which could not be checked here. TRBV21-1 is a pseudogene segment. This CDR3 comprises 14 residues.

This clone showed up just once. The V call is TRBV24-1, the J call TRBJ2-3, with D uncertain. This CDR3 has 16 amino acids. V was cut by 3 bases and J by 0 bases, with 12 bases left in between. Germline V lookup: CDR1 KGHDR, CDR2 SFDVKD. This CDR3 is CATSDRRVVSTDTQYF. CDR3 bases: TGTGCCACCAGTGATAGACGGGTTGTTAGCACAGATACGCAGTATTTT.

The J gene is TRBJ1-3, the V gene TRBV11-2, with TRBD1 matching over 8 bases. The germline CDR1 and CDR2 sequences are SGHAT and FQNNGV. This CDR3 spans 13 amino acids. J was trimmed by 7 bases and V by 5 bases; bases with no gene match: 4. CDR3 residues: CASSPGTGNTIYF. As DNA, the CDR3 is TGTGCCAGCAGCCCCGGGACAGGCAACACCATATATTTT.

This rearrangement joins TRBV6-6 to TRBJ2-3, with 9 bases identical to TRBD2. The germline gives CDR1 MNHNY, CDR2 SVGAGI (reference sequence). The CDR3 consists of 16 residues. The V gene end was trimmed by 7 bases and the J gene end by 1 base; junction bases not matched to a gene: 9. The CDR3 region has the DNA TGTGCCAGCACCAACCCGGCGGGGGGGGGCACAGATACGCAGTATTTT. Translation gives CASTNPAGGGTDTQYF.

The chain carries TRBV18 and TRBJ2-3; a possible D gene is TRBD1 (5 bases). Germline lookup yields CDR1 KGHSH and CDR2 LQKENI. The V end lost 5 bases, the J end lost 0 bases, and 15 bases lay between the germline ends. The CDR3 contains 16 residues. This chain's CDR3 is CASSSTDFTSTDTQYF. The DNA of the CDR3 is TGTGCCAGCTCATCGACAGACTTTACTAGCACAGATACGCAGTATTTT.

A single count supports this clone. The CDR3 here is CAWSPRSDQPQHF. The CDR3 DNA sequence: TGTGCCTGGAGTCCCAGGTCCGATCAGCCCCAGCATTTT. The V call is TRBV30, the J call TRBJ1-5; D gene unclear. Germline CDR1 and CDR2: GTSNPN and SVGIG (reference sequence). V lost 2 bases to trimming and J lost 5 bases, with 10 bases between them. The CDR3 covers 13 residues.

The chain recombines TRBV11-1 with TRBJ1-6; a weak D match, TRBD1 (6 bases). The CDR3 runs 15 residues. Deletions cut 5 bases from V and 6 bases from J, with 14 bases between. Per the germline V gene, CDR1 is SGHAT and CDR2 is FQDESV (reference sequence). The CDR3 protein is CASSHKTGINSPLHF. Written as DNA, the CDR3 is TGTGCCAGCAGCCACAAAACAGGGATTAATTCACCCCTCCACTTT.

CDR3 in amino acids: CASSKRQGTDTQYF. The CDR3 DNA reads TGTGCCAGTAGTAAGAGACAGGGGACAGATACGCAGTATTTT. This chain connects TRBV19 to TRBJ2-3; 8 bases are shared with TRBD1. This CDR3 contains 14 residues. In germline, CDR1 is LNHDA, CDR2 SQIVND (reference sequence). The V and J ends lost 4 bases and 3 bases, in that order; junction bases with no gene match: 3.

This chain links TRBV6-4 with TRBJ2-6; 12 positions agree with TRBD1. Unmatched junction bases numbered 10, after V lost 6 bases and J lost 4 bases. Germline-derived CDR1 and CDR2 are MRHNA and SNTAGT. The CDR3 extends over 18 amino acids. CDR3 nucleotides: TGTGCCAGCAGCCCGGGACAGGGGGCTACATCCGGGGCCAACGTCCTGACTTTC. It codes for CASSPGQGATSGANVLTF.

This clone was seen only once. The chain links TRBV29-1 to TRBJ1-3, with D possibly being TRBD1 (5 bases). The germline gives CDR1 SQVTM, CDR2 ANQGSEA. The CDR3 is 13 amino acids. V shed 7 bases and J shed 0 bases, with 10 bases lying between them. CDR3 nucleotide sequence: TGCAGCGCCAGGGCCTTCTCTGGAAACACCATATATTTT. Its protein is CSARAFSGNTIYF.

This clone was counted between two and nine times. The chain employs TRBV10-1 and TRBJ1-2, with D maybe TRBD1 (5 bases). V shed 4 bases and J shed 2 bases, with 14 bases lying between them. Germline V gene data show CDR1 as WNHNN and CDR2 as SYGVQD (reference sequence). The CDR3 is made up of 15 amino acids. The CDR3 DNA is TGCGCCAGCAGTGGGAGCAGGGTACGAAACTATGGCTACACCTTC. Amino acid sequence: CASSGSRVRNYGYTF.

The J gene is TRBJ1-5, the V gene TRBV5-6; D remains ambiguous. This CDR3 has 14 amino acids. V shed 4 bases and J shed 2 bases, with 10 bases lying between them. CDR1 is SGHDT, CDR2 YYEEEE, per germline. CDR3 DNA sequence: TGTGCCAGCAGCCACCGACACCGCAATCAGCCCCAGCATTTT. This gives the protein CASSHRHRNQPQHF.

The chain carries TRBV10-2 and TRBJ2-1; D may be TRBD1 (6 bases). Germline V CDR1 and CDR2: WSHSY, SAAADI. The V gene lost 4 bases and the J gene lost 8 bases, with 9 bases spanning the gap. The CDR3 length is 12 residues. CDR3 DNA: TGCGCCAGCAGTGGACAGGTGTATGAGCAGTTCTTC. This encodes CASSGQVYEQFF.